These T cell receptor beta chains were read from a single sample in a study of cytomegalovirus exposure and HLA in healthy donors. Here immunoSEQ multiplex PCR was the method, and the copy in TCRdb shows in-frame clones only, minus some. The table has roughly 100,000 clones, roughly 86% seen once. The sequenced material came from PBMCs. The receptors come from a woman in her late teens or twenties in good health and CMV-seropositive. CDR3s leave out the opening cysteine and the closing phenylalanine or tryptophan.

j_call	v_call	cdr3_aa
TRBJ1-2	TRBV19	ASSPPNRMVYGYT
TRBJ2-2	TRBV5-6	ASSFLAGENTGELF
TRBJ1-3	TRBV6-6	ASTVTGAGNTIY
TRBJ1-1	TRBV7-3	ASALSGENTEAF
TRBJ2-1	TRBV7-3	ASSLSGGANEQF
TRBJ2-3	TRBV6-1	ASSEVSGGSTDTQY
TRBJ1-1	TRBV9	ASSVDRDTEAF
TRBJ1-1	TRBV10-1	ASSESMGQDEAF
TRBJ1-5	TRBV2	ASSPGTGNQPQH
TRBJ2-7	TRBV4-1	ASPPDRSGEQY
TRBJ2-7	TRBV4-1	ASSQTGLAGDTYEQY
TRBJ1-4	TRBV7-9	ASSQGGGEKLF
TRBJ2-7	TRBV7-2	ASSSSGVYEQY
TRBJ1-2	TRBV28	ASSEVQGASSYGYT
TRBJ2-3	TRBV9	ASSGAGGSTDTQY